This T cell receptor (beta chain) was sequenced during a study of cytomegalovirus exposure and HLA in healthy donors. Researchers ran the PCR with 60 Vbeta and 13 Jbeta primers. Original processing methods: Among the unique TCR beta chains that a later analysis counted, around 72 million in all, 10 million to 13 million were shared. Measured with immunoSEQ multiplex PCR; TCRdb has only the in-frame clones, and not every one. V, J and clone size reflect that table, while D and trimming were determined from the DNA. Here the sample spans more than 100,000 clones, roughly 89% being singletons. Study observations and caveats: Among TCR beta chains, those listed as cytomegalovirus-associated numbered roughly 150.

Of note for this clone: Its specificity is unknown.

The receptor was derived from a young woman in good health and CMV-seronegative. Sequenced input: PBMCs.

CDR3 sequence: CASRLNRATEAFF. As DNA, the CDR3 is TGTGCCAGCAGATTGAACAGGGCCACTGAAGCTTTCTTT. The chain uses TRBV5-6 and TRBJ1-1; D is possibly TRBD1 (6 bases). Trimming stripped 5 bases from V and 4 bases from J, with 12 bases between. The CDR3 is 13 amino acids. CDR1 is SGHDT, CDR2 YYEEEE, per germline.